The entry below gives a single T cell receptor (beta chain) sequence along with its context. Germline loops: CDR1 LNHDA, CDR2 SQIVND (reference sequence). CDR3 size: 14 residues. Trimming removed 5 bases from V and 8 bases from J, with 18 bases in between. This record comes from a study of shared clonotypes between healthy human individuals. Generated by immunoSEQ multiplex PCR, the TCRdb table keeps only in-frame clones and is missing some. Of roughly 2 million clones in the sample, 85% to 95% were seen once. This receptor was taken from a man between 18 and 35 years old in good health. The V and J genes are TRBV19 and TRBJ1-1, with D unresolved. The sequencing sample was made of naive CD4+ T cells sorted from blood. Subset described: CD45RA+ positively selected. The CDR3 DNA is TGTGCCAGTAGTTCAAGACTTCGGACGCTAGAAGCTTTCTTT. Amino acid sequence: CASSSRLRTLEAFF.